These T cell receptor beta chains were read from a single sample in a study of blood T cell repertoires in COVID-19. Method: immunoSEQ multiplex PCR; TCRdb's copy keeps in-frame clones and lacks some. The sample records 230,000 or so clones, about 80% being singletons. Sequenced input: peripheral blood. All receptors come from a man aged 50-59 years with active or convalescent COVID-19. Each CDR3 is given with its conserved first and last residue. Fields, in order: CDR3 DNA, CDR3 protein, D gene, V gene, J gene, clone size. D genes are given only for firm matches. Not all rows give a size; the values are once, few, many and, for expanded clones, a class.

DNA: TGTGCCAGCAGCTCCCCGACTAGCGGCGCAGATACGCAGTATTTT
CDR3: CASSSPTSGADTQYF
D: TRBD2
V: TRBV9
J: TRBJ2-3
size: once

DNA: TGTGCCAGCAGCTGGGGGGGACTAGTCAATGAGCAGTTCTTC
CDR3: CASSWGGLVNEQFF
D: TRBD2
V: TRBV7-6
J: TRBJ2-1
size: NA

DNA: TGTGCCAGCACCAGAGCCCAGGGGGCCGATGAGCAGTTCTTC
CDR3: CASTRAQGADEQFF
D: TRBD1
V: TRBV28
J: TRBJ2-1
size: NA

DNA: TGTGCCAGCAGTCCCACTGGGCAGGGGGGCGCCGGGGAGCTGTTTTTT
CDR3: CASSPTGQGGAGELFF
D: NA
V: TRBV5-6
J: TRBJ2-2
size: NA

DNA: TGTGCCAGTAGTATATCCATGGACAGCAACTATGGCTACACCTTC
CDR3: CASSISMDSNYGYTF
D: NA
V: TRBV19
J: TRBJ1-2
size: few

DNA: TGCAGTGCGGGGACAGTGGATGGCTACACCTTC
CDR3: CSAGTVDGYTF
D: TRBD1
V: TRBV20-1
J: TRBJ1-2
size: NA

DNA: TGCGCCAGCAGCCCGACAGGGGGCCAAGAGACCCAGTACTTC
CDR3: CASSPTGGQETQYF
D: TRBD1
V: TRBV4-1
J: TRBJ2-5
size: NA

DNA: TGTGCCAGCAGTGAAGTAGGTCTAGCGGGGGCCACAGATACGCAGTATTTT
CDR3: CASSEVGLAGATDTQYF
D: TRBD2
V: TRBV2
J: TRBJ2-3
size: NA

DNA: TGTGCCTGCCACAGGACGGACGTTAATGAAAAACTGTTTTTT
CDR3: CACHRTDVNEKLFF
D: NA
V: TRBV30
J: TRBJ1-4
size: NA

DNA: TGCGCCAGCAGCTCTGACGCGGGTAATTCACCCCTCCACTTT
CDR3: CASSSDAGNSPLHF
D: NA
V: TRBV5-1
J: TRBJ1-6
size: NA

DNA: TGTGCCAGCAGCTTAGTACAGGGGGAGGGCACTGAAGCTTTCTTT
CDR3: CASSLVQGEGTEAFF
D: TRBD1
V: TRBV7-9
J: TRBJ1-1
size: NA

DNA: TGTGCCAGCAGCTTGGTGGTGGGCGGGGCCGGCATCACAGATACGCAGTATTTT
CDR3: CASSLVVGGAGITDTQYF
D: NA
V: TRBV5-6
J: TRBJ2-3
size: NA

DNA: TGCGCCAGCAGCCAAGATGGGGGAACACCGCGGGGAGATACGCAGTATTTT
CDR3: CASSQDGGTPRGDTQYF
D: NA
V: TRBV4-1
J: TRBJ2-3
size: NA

DNA: TGTGCCAGCTCACGAAGTCAGGGGGTAAACACCATATATTTT
CDR3: CASSRSQGVNTIYF
D: TRBD1
V: TRBV18
J: TRBJ1-3
size: once

DNA: TGTGCCAGCAAGGGGATGGGCACTGAAGCTTTCTTT
CDR3: CASKGMGTEAFF
D: NA
V: TRBV6-5
J: TRBJ1-1
size: NA

DNA: TGTGCCAGCAGCGCGGGCGCGGGGGGGCCTACAGATACGCAGTATTTT
CDR3: CASSAGAGGPTDTQYF
D: TRBD2
V: TRBV7-6
J: TRBJ2-3
size: NA

DNA: TGTGCCAACATAGCGCTAGGCACCGGGGAGCTGTTTTTT
CDR3: CANIALGTGELFF
D: NA
V: TRBV7-8
J: TRBJ2-2
size: NA

DNA: TGTGCCTTAGCGTCTCAGGGAAACACCATATATTTT
CDR3: CALASQGNTIYF
D: NA
V: TRBV30
J: TRBJ1-3
size: NA

DNA: TGTGCCAGCAGCTGGGGGCCAGATACGCAGTATTTT
CDR3: CASSWGPDTQYF
D: NA
V: TRBV11-1
J: TRBJ2-3
size: few

DNA: TGTGCCAGCAGCCAAAAGGGAGCTAGCGGGGGGCCTATTGATACGCAGTATTTT
CDR3: CASSQKGASGGPIDTQYF
D: TRBD2
V: TRBV4-2
J: TRBJ2-3
size: NA

DNA: TGTGCCATCAGTTCACAGGGGGCGACTAATGAAAAACTGTTTTTT
CDR3: CAISSQGATNEKLFF
D: TRBD1
V: TRBV10-3
J: TRBJ1-4
size: NA

DNA: TGTGCCAGTAGTATGCTTCCGACAGGGGATTCACCCCTCCACTTT
CDR3: CASSMLPTGDSPLHF
D: TRBD1
V: TRBV19
J: TRBJ1-6
size: NA

DNA: TGTGCCAGCAGCTTAGAACAGTACAATGAGCAGTTCTTC
CDR3: CASSLEQYNEQFF
D: NA
V: TRBV7-2
J: TRBJ2-1
size: once

DNA: TGTGCCAGCAGCTTAGGGGGGGGTATGAACACTGAAGCTTTCTTT
CDR3: CASSLGGGMNTEAFF
D: NA
V: TRBV7-2
J: TRBJ1-1
size: NA

DNA: TGTGCCAGCAGCCAAGATTCAAACCAAGAGACCCAGTACTTC
CDR3: CASSQDSNQETQYF
D: NA
V: TRBV4-2
J: TRBJ2-5
size: NA

DNA: TGTGCCAGCAGTGCCAGGCCTTCAAGCTCCTATAATTCACCCCTCCACTTT
CDR3: CASSARPSSSYNSPLHF
D: NA
V: TRBV6-1
J: TRBJ1-6
size: NA

DNA: TGTGCCACCAGTGATTTCGGGTACGAGCAGTACTTC
CDR3: CATSDFGYEQYF
D: NA
V: TRBV24-1
J: TRBJ2-7
size: NA

DNA: TGTGCCTGGAGGGCAGGGGGACTCTCCTACAATGAGCAGTTCTTC
CDR3: CAWRAGGLSYNEQFF
D: NA
V: TRBV30
J: TRBJ2-1
size: NA

DNA: TGTGCCTGGAGTTCCACACGCAAGGGGTCCTATAATTCACCCCTCCACTTT
CDR3: CAWSSTRKGSYNSPLHF
D: NA
V: TRBV30
J: TRBJ1-6
size: NA

DNA: TGTGCCAGCAGAACCACAGGGGGAGGACAAGAGACCCAGTACTTC
CDR3: CASRTTGGGQETQYF
D: TRBD1
V: TRBV7-9
J: TRBJ2-5
size: NA

DNA: TGTGCCAGCTCACCATCGGGGGTAGCTAATGAAAAACTGTTTTTT
CDR3: CASSPSGVANEKLFF
D: NA
V: TRBV18
J: TRBJ1-4
size: NA

DNA: TGTGCCAGCAGAGCGGACAGGGGCAACACTGAAGCTTTCTTT
CDR3: CASRADRGNTEAFF
D: TRBD1
V: TRBV6-5
J: TRBJ1-1
size: NA

DNA: TGTGCCAGCAGTTACGCTACCGGGACTATAGAAGAGACCCAGTACTTC
CDR3: CASSYATGTIEETQYF
D: TRBD2
V: TRBV6-2/TRBV6-3
J: TRBJ2-5
size: NA

DNA: TGTGCCGGACTTCGGAGACTAGCGGGGGACAACACCGGGGAGCTGTTTTTT
CDR3: CAGLRRLAGDNTGELFF
D: TRBD2
V: TRBV7-8
J: TRBJ2-2
size: few